The clone carrying this T cell receptor beta chain has at least ten counts. The sample belongs to a study of early T cells in non-severe SARS-CoV-2 infection. About the research overall: The chains were unpaired, and the sequenced material was bulk RNA from unsorted whole blood.

The trim removed 11 bases at V and 10 bases at J, leaving 14 bases unmatched. The CDR3 length is 13 residues. The germline CDR1 and CDR2 sequences are SNHLY and FYNNEI. Researchers tagged individual cDNA molecules with unique molecular identifiers. TCRdb ran MiXCR on the 5' RACE reads and lists one entry per CDR3 protein. The data contain approximately 70,000 distinct CDR3 sequences, more than 8.5% of them singletons. This sequence was found in an adult who was a healthcare worker with PCR-confirmed SARS-CoV-2 infection or an uninfected control (not recorded which). The sample in question was whole blood, obtained at baseline. The rearrangement joins TRBV2 to TRBJ2-1; 7 bases line up with TRBD2. The CDR3 coding sequence is TGTGCCTCGACCTATGGGAGGGACGGCGAGCAGTTCTTC. Its protein product is CASTYGRDGEQFF.